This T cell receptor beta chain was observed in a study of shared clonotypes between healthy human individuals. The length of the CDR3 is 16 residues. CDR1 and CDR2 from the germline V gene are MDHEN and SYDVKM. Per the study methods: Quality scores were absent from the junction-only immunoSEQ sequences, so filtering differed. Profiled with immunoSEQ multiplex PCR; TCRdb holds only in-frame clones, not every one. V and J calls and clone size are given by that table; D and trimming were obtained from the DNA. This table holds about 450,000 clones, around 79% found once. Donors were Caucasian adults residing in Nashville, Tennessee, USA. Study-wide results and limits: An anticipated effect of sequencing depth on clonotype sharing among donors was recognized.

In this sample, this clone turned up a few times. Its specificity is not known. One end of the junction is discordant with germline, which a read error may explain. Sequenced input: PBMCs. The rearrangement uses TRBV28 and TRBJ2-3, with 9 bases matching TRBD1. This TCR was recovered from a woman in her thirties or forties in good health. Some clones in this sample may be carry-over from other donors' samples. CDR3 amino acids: CASSYPRTGGTDTQYF. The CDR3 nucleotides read TGTGCCAGCAGTTACCCCCGCACAGGGGGCACGGATACGCAGTATTTT.